The clone carrying this T cell receptor (beta chain) was counted only a few times. The data originate from a study of CD8 T cells in Susac syndrome. Reverse transcription of about 0.5 to 1 ug RNA used random hexamers. TCRdb itself ran the immunoSEQ multiplex PCR reads through MiXCR, one entry per CDR3 protein. The sample has about 290,000 distinct CDR3 sequences; around 89% are singletons. The sample was CD8+ T cells from PBMCs. This TCR came from a human donor with multiple sclerosis.

The CDR3 loop is CASSSDSSSYNEQFF. In nucleotides, the CDR3 is TGTGCCAGCAGCTCGGACAGCAGCTCCTACAATGAGCAGTTCTTC. This rearrangement joins TRBV7-2 to TRBJ2-1; maybe TRBD1 (6 bases). CDR1 is SGHTA and CDR2 is FQGNSA in the germline V gene. The length of the CDR3 is 15 residues. Trimming stripped 4 bases from V and 0 bases from J, with 10 bases between.